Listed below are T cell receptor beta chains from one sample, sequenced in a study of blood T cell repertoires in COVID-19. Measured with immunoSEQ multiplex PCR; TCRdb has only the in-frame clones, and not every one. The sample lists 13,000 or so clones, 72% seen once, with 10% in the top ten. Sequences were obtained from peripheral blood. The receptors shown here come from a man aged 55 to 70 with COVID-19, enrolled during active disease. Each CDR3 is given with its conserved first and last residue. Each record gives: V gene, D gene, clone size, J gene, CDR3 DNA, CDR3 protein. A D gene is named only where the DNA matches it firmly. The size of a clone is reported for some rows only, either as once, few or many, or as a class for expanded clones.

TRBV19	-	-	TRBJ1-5	TGTGCCAGTAGTTTTCGGCGGGCCTCGTCATCCAATCAGCCCCAGCATTTT	CASSFRRASSSNQPQHF
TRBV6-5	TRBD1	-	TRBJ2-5	TGTGCCAGCAGCCCCGGTGGCAGGGGGACAGAGACCCAGTACTTC	CASSPGGRGTETQYF
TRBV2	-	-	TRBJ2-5	TGTGCCAGCAGTGTGTGGGACAGGGCCGGGACTAGCACGGAAGAGACCCAGTACTTC	CASSVWDRAGTSTEETQYF
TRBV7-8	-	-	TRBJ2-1	TGTGCCAGCAGCTTAGAGAAGGGGGTCCGGGGAAGTGAGCAGTTCTTC	CASSLEKGVRGSEQFF
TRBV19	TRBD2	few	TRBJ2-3	TGTGCCAGTAGTATAAGTCCTAGCGGAGGTGCGGATACGCAGTATTTT	CASSISPSGGADTQYF
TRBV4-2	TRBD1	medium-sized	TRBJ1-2	TGTGCCAGCAGCCAAGATTCCCCTGGACAGGCCGGCCGTACTTTCTATGGCTACACCTTC	CASSQDSPGQAGRTFYGYTF
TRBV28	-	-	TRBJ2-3	TGTGCCAGCAGTTTTCTTAGCGGAACAGATACGCAGTATTTT	CASSFLSGTDTQYF
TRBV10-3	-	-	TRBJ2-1	TGTGCCATCAGTGACCCTGGGAGGACGGACTACAATGAGCAGTTCTTC	CAISDPGRTDYNEQFF
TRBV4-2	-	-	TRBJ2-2	TGTGCCAGCAGCCACACAATCGGGACATCCGGGGAGCTGTTTTTT	CASSHTIGTSGELFF
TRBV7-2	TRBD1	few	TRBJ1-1	TGTGCCAGCAGCTTACAGGGGGCGTGGTTGGGTGAAGCTTTCTTT	CASSLQGAWLGEAFF
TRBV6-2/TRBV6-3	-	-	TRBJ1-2	TGTGCCAGCAGTTACTCGGAGTCCAACTATGGCTACACCTTC	CASSYSESNYGYTF
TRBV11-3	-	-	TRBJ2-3	TGTGCCAGCAGCTTAGGGGTGACCAGCGTGTCTGGGCAGTATTTT	CASSLGVTSVSGQYF
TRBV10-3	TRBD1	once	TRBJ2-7	TGTGCCATCAGCTCCCCCCGGGACAGAAGCTCCTACGAGCAGTACTTC	CAISSPRDRSSYEQYF
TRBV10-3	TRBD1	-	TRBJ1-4	TGTGCCACGAGGGAGACAGGGGGTCGCGAAAAACTGTTTTTT	CATRETGGREKLFF
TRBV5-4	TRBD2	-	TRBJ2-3	TGTGCCAGCAGCCCGTCGGGCGGGAGGGCCGTAGATACGCAGTATTTT	CASSPSGGRAVDTQYF
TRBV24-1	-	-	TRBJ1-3	TGTGCCACCAGTGATTCGCGAAGCTCTGGAAACACCATATATTTT	CATSDSRSSGNTIYF
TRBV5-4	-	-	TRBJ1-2	TGTGCCAGCAGCTTGGAAGGGGTACTTAACTATGGCTACACCTTC	CASSLEGVLNYGYTF
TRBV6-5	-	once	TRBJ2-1	TGTGCCAGCAGCGCCGGGACACATTTCTACAATGAGCAGTTCTTC	CASSAGTHFYNEQFF
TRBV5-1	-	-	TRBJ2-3	TGCGCCAGCAGCTCCTACACAGATACGCAGTATTTT	CASSSYTDTQYF
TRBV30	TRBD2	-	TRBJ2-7	TGTGCCTGGACCCGGGACTACGGCTCCGAGCAGTACTTC	CAWTRDYGSEQYF
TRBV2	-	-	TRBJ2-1	TGTGCCAGCAGGGGGACAATAATCTCCTACAATGAGCAGTTCTTC	CASRGTIISYNEQFF
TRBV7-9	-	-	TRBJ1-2	TGTGCCAGCAGCTTGTTAAACTATGGCTACACCTTC	CASSLLNYGYTF